This entry lists 10 T cell receptor beta chains sequenced from one sample in a study of beta chain features in type 1 diabetes. Expressed TCRB transcripts were sequenced, since all the RNA that had been isolated was reverse transcribed. The table came from immunoSEQ multiplex PCR; TCRdb's copy has only in-frame clones and leaves some out. This table has 130,000 to 150,000 clones, 6.9% appearing once. The material sequenced was central memory CD4+ T cells from blood. These receptor sequences come from a woman in her 30s in good health.

This clone was detected a few times. V gene TRBV7-9 combines with J gene TRBJ2-3; no firm D call. Germline CDR1 and CDR2: SEHNR and FQNEAQ (reference sequence). Trimming shortened V by 2 bases and J by 4 bases, and 4 bases separated the two germline ends. The CDR3 length is 12 residues. CDR3 sequence: CASSLQADTQYF. The CDR3 DNA sequence: TGTGCCAGCAGCTTACAGGCAGATACGCAGTATTTT.

There are a few counts of this clone. The chain joins TRBV28 to TRBJ1-2; 8 bases fit TRBD1. This CDR3 contains 15 residues. Losses at the gene ends were 7 bases for V and 7 bases for J; bases not matched to a gene: 14. Germline V gene lookup returns CDR1 MDHEN and CDR2 SYDVKM. The CDR3 coding sequence is TGTGCCAGCAATCCCCCCCAGACAGGGGCTTTTGGCTACACCTTC. It encodes CASNPPQTGAFGYTF.

In nucleotides, the CDR3 is TGTGCCAGTAGTATAGCCCAGACAGGGTCGGTTTGGCGAAATCAGCCCCAGCATTTT. Encoded protein: CASSIAQTGSVWRNQPQHF. The chain combines TRBV19 with TRBJ1-5; 7 nucleotides align to TRBD1. CDR3 length: 19 amino acids. Per the germline V gene, CDR1 is LNHDA and CDR2 is SQIVND (reference sequence). V was clipped by 1 base and J by 4 bases; unmatched bases: 16.

This clone was seen more than once but under ten times. V and J are TRBV28 and TRBJ1-1; D may be TRBD1 (6 bases). The V gene lost 6 bases and the J gene lost 8 bases, with 19 bases spanning the gap. The V gene's germline CDR1 is MDHEN and CDR2 SYDVKM. The CDR3 consists of 14 residues. CDR3 amino acids: CASRYSQGPGEAFF. As DNA, the CDR3 is TGTGCCAGCAGATACTCTCAGGGGCCGGGAGAAGCTTTCTTT.

V and J are TRBV19 and TRBJ2-1, with 13 bases identical to TRBD2. The V gene end was trimmed by 5 bases and the J gene end by 7 bases; junction bases not matched to a gene: 8. Per germline, CDR1 LNHDA and CDR2 SQIVND (reference sequence). The CDR3 is 16 amino acids. The CDR3 protein is CASSGRLAGGYNEQFF. CDR3 DNA: TGTGCCAGTAGTGGCCGACTAGCGGGAGGATATAATGAGCAGTTCTTC.

J is TRBJ1-2 and V is TRBV5-1; possible D gene TRBD1, 6 bases. Per germline, CDR1 SGHRS and CDR2 YFSETQ. This CDR3 is built from 14 residues. V lost 4 bases and J 3 bases, leaving 13 bases between the germline ends. In DNA form, the CDR3 reads TGCGCCAGCAGCATCAGGGGAAACGACTATGGCTACACCTTC. Residues: CASSIRGNDYGYTF.

V and J are TRBV11-2 and TRBJ2-1, with TRBD1 matching 8 bases. V dropped 5 bases and J dropped 5; count of bases not matched to a gene: 8. The CDR3 contains 15 residues. CDR1 and CDR2 (germline): SGHAT, FQNNGV. DNA of the CDR3: TGTGCCAGCAGCCCCGGCCAGGGGGCTCACAATGAGCAGTTCTTC. It is translated as CASSPGQGAHNEQFF.

This clone has only a few counts. The CDR3 region is CASSSPANPSYEQYF. CDR3 coding DNA: TGTGCCAGTAGCTCGCCTGCTAACCCCTCCTACGAGCAGTACTTC. The V gene is TRBV19, the J gene TRBJ2-7; D unresolved. Germline V gene sequence: CDR1 LNHDA, CDR2 SQIVND (reference sequence). Between the trimmed V and J ends, which lost 6 bases and 0 bases, there was a span of 15 bases. The CDR3 is 15 residues long. The full variable domain, in which reference TRBV19 and TRBJ2-7 provide the parts outside the CDR3, is DGGITQSPKYLFRKEGQNVTLSCEQNLNHDAMYWYRQDPGQGLRLIYYSQIVNDFQKGDIAEGYSVSREKKESFPLTVTSAQKNPTAFYLCASSSPANPSYEQYFGPGTRLTVT.

V usage is TRBV30 and J usage is TRBJ2-7; D possibly corresponds to TRBD1 (5 bases). The CDR3 covers 13 residues. Per germline, CDR1 GTSNPN and CDR2 SVGIG (reference sequence). Trimming took 2 bases from V and 0 from J, leaving 8 bases between them. The CDR3 region has the DNA TGTGCCTGGAGTCGGACACCCTCCTACGAGCAGTACTTC. This encodes CAWSRTPSYEQYF.

This clone ranks as medium-sized (0.01 to 0.1%). The J gene is TRBJ1-1, the V gene TRBV7-9, with D unresolved. Trimming removed 7 bases at V and 4 bases at J, with 16 bases between. Germline-derived CDR1 and CDR2 are SEHNR and FQNEAQ (reference sequence). The CDR3 sequence is 14 residues long. CDR3 in amino acids: CASTSGVASTEAFF. The CDR3 region has the DNA TGTGCCAGCACCTCAGGCGTGGCGAGCACTGAAGCTTTCTTT.